These T cell receptor beta chains were read from a single sample in a study of blood T cell repertoires in COVID-19. The data were produced by immunoSEQ multiplex PCR, yet TCRdb's version contains in-frame clones alone and is incomplete. There are 310,000 or so clones in the sample; approximately 90% occur only once, and about 2% lies in the top ten. The source material was peripheral blood. All receptors derive from a woman aged 30 to 39 with COVID-19, enrolled during active disease. The CDR3 runs from the conserved cysteine through the conserved F or W. A D gene is named only where the DNA matches it firmly. Not all rows give a size; the values are once, few, many and, for expanded clones, a class.

TRBV6-5,.,TRBJ1-2,TRBD1,CASSLDRVYYGYTF,TGTGCCAGCAGCCTGGACAGGGTTTACTATGGCTACACCTTC
TRBV11-1,.,TRBJ1-1,.,CASSLSGVGVNTEAFF,TGTGCCAGCAGCTTATCCGGTGTCGGGGTGAACACTGAAGCTTTCTTT
TRBV19,.,TRBJ2-7,TRBD1,CASSSHPGQGDEQYF,TGTGCCAGTAGTTCGCATCCGGGACAGGGGGACGAGCAGTACTTC
TRBV6-5,.,TRBJ2-2,TRBD2,CASSYGVAGRTGELFF,TGTGCCAGCAGTTACGGGGTAGCGGGACGTACCGGGGAGCTGTTTTTT
TRBV30,.,TRBJ1-4,.,CAWRENISEKLFF,TGTGCCTGGAGGGAGAACATTTCTGAAAAACTGTTTTTT
TRBV5-4,.,TRBJ2-2,TRBD1,CASSLMMGQGATGELFF,TGTGCCAGCAGCTTGATGATGGGACAGGGGGCGACCGGGGAGCTGTTTTTT
TRBV19,.,TRBJ2-7,TRBD1,CASSVGQGATGEQYF,TGTGCCAGTAGTGTGGGACAGGGGGCCACTGGCGAGCAGTACTTC
TRBV7-8,.,TRBJ2-5,.,CASSLREDQETQYF,TGTGCCAGCAGCTTAAGGGAGGACCAAGAGACCCAGTACTTC
TRBV7-9,.,TRBJ1-3,TRBD1,CASSLDPGQGPGTIYF,TGTGCCAGCAGCTTAGACCCGGGACAGGGGCCGGGCACCATATATTTT
TRBV7-9,.,TRBJ1-2,TRBD1,CASSLGGRGREGYTF,TGTGCCAGCAGCCTGGGGGGCAGGGGGCGAGAAGGCTACACCTTC
TRBV12-3/TRBV12-4,.,TRBJ2-5,.,CASSPTGVETQYF,TGTGCCAGCAGTCCTACGGGGGTTGAGACCCAGTACTTC
TRBV6-5,.,TRBJ1-5,TRBD1,CASRDRDQPQHF,TGTGCCAGCAGGGACAGGGATCAGCCCCAGCATTTT
TRBV27,.,TRBJ2-7,.,CASSLGAFEGSYEQYF,TGTGCCAGCAGTTTGGGGGCTTTCGAAGGCTCCTACGAGCAGTACTTC
TRBV29-1,.,TRBJ2-2,TRBD2,CSVSPSGTETGELFF,TGCAGCGTTAGTCCCAGCGGGACTGAGACCGGGGAGCTGTTTTTT
TRBV7-9,.,TRBJ1-6,.,CASSLVGAVDNSPLHF,TGTGCCAGCAGCTTAGTGGGGGCCGTCGATAATTCACCCCTCCACTTT
TRBV28,.,TRBJ2-2,TRBD2,CASSLSALAVNTGELFF,TGTGCCAGCAGTTTATCCGCACTAGCGGTGAACACCGGGGAGCTGTTTTTT
TRBV5-1,once,TRBJ2-2,TRBD2,CASSSRLAGGSVTGELFF,TGCGCCAGCAGCTCGAGGCTAGCGGGAGGGTCGGTGACCGGGGAGCTGTTTTTT
TRBV15,.,TRBJ1-1,TRBD1,CATSLTGRGGYTEAFF,TGTGCCACCAGTTTGACAGGGCGGGGTGGTTACACTGAAGCTTTCTTT
TRBV5-1,.,TRBJ2-4,.,CASSLGAGKNIQYF,TGCGCCAGCAGCTTGGGGGCTGGGAAAAACATTCAGTACTTC
TRBV5-1,.,TRBJ1-1,.,CASSLMDSHLPEAFF,TGCGCCAGCAGCTTAATGGACAGTCATTTACCTGAAGCTTTCTTT
TRBV19,few,TRBJ1-2,TRBD1,CASTLSTGGYGYTF,TGTGCCAGTACCTTGTCGACAGGGGGCTATGGCTACACCTTC
TRBV4-2,.,TRBJ1-5,.,CASSQDRGGGQPQHF,TGTGCCAGCAGCCAAGATCGGGGGGGTGGTCAGCCCCAGCATTTT
TRBV2,.,TRBJ2-1,TRBD2,CASTSGRENEQFF,TGTGCCAGCACTAGCGGGAGAGAAAATGAGCAGTTCTTC
TRBV30,.,TRBJ2-6,TRBD2,CAWRGLGANVLTF,TGTGCCTGGAGGGGACTAGGGGCCAACGTCCTGACTTTC
TRBV7-8,once,TRBJ2-7,TRBD2,CASSFSGNSYEQYF,TGTGCCAGCAGCTTTAGCGGGAATTCCTACGAGCAGTACTTC
TRBV3-1/TRBV3-2,once,TRBJ2-4,.,CASSLRGNIQYF,TGTGCCAGCAGCCTTAGAGGGAACATTCAGTACTTC
TRBV24-1,.,TRBJ2-2,TRBD2,CATSQAGGNTGELFF,TGTGCCACCAGTCAAGCGGGAGGGAACACCGGGGAGCTGTTTTTT
TRBV7-3,.,TRBJ2-2,.,CASSLIGSQLARVAETGELFF,TGTGCCAGCAGCTTAATTGGGTCGCAATTGGCCAGGGTGGCTGAGACCGGGGAGCTGTTTTTT
TRBV27,once,TRBJ1-3,.,CASSLRGSSGNTIYF,TGTGCCAGCAGTTTACGCGGTAGCTCTGGAAACACCATATATTTT
TRBV2,.,TRBJ2-7,TRBD1,CASTGQGPEQYF,TGTGCCAGCACGGGACAGGGGCCCGAGCAGTACTTC
TRBV28,.,TRBJ1-5,.,CASSLRQSNQPQHF,TGTGCCAGCAGTTTAAGACAGTCTAATCAGCCCCAGCATTTT
TRBV5-5,.,TRBJ2-1,.,CASSPATTPTVDEQFF,TGTGCCAGCAGCCCCGCGACTACCCCTACAGTCGATGAGCAGTTCTTC
TRBV19,.,TRBJ1-1,.,CASSIASGAAFF,TGTGCCAGTAGTATAGCGAGCGGGGCAGCTTTCTTT
TRBV21-1,.,TRBJ2-6,.,CASSIGGAGANVLTF,TGTGCCAGCAGCATAGGGGGGGCTGGGGCCAACGTCCTGACTTTC
TRBV18,.,TRBJ1-2,.,CASSHQKNYGYTF,TGTGCCAGCTCACATCAGAAGAACTATGGCTACACCTTC
TRBV11-2,.,TRBJ1-4,TRBD1,CASSLEGGADEKLFF,TGTGCCAGCAGCTTAGAAGGGGGCGCGGATGAAAAACTGTTTTTT
TRBV11-2,.,TRBJ2-5,TRBD1,CASSKRWYRGRGETQYF,TGTGCCAGCAGCAAGCGATGGTACAGGGGGCGAGGAGAGACCCAGTACTTC
TRBV5-1,.,TRBJ2-1,TRBD2,CASSWRGGRSYNEQFF,TGCGCCAGCAGCTGGAGGGGCGGGAGATCCTACAATGAGCAGTTCTTC
TRBV28,.,TRBJ1-6,TRBD1,CASSWDRTSPLHF,TGTGCCAGCAGTTGGGACAGAACTTCACCCCTCCACTTT
TRBV19,.,TRBJ2-2,TRBD2,CASSTVAGGELFF,TGTGCCAGTAGTACCGTAGCGGGCGGGGAGCTGTTTTTT
TRBV25-1,.,TRBJ1-3,.,CASSASSGNTIYF,TGTGCCAGCAGTGCATCCTCTGGAAACACCATATATTTT
TRBV7-9,once,TRBJ1-6,TRBD1,CASSDGTGIFSPLHF,TGTGCCAGCAGCGACGGGACAGGGATATTTTCACCCCTCCACTTT
TRBV5-1,once,TRBJ1-1,TRBD1,CASSMTGGNEAFF,TGCGCCAGCAGCATGACAGGGGGCAATGAAGCTTTCTTT
TRBV4-1,.,TRBJ2-1,TRBD1,CASSHRDRGDEQFF,TGCGCCAGCAGCCACCGGGACAGGGGCGATGAGCAGTTCTTC
TRBV7-9,.,TRBJ1-4,.,CASSSTGGFATNEKLFF,TGTGCCAGCAGCTCCACGGGAGGTTTTGCAACTAATGAAAAACTGTTTTTT
TRBV18,.,TRBJ1-5,.,CASSPAGANQPQHF,TGTGCCAGCTCACCAGCAGGGGCGAATCAGCCCCAGCATTTT
TRBV3-1/TRBV3-2,.,TRBJ2-7,.,CASSQPSMSHEQYF,TGTGCCAGCAGCCAACCGTCGATGAGCCACGAGCAGTACTTC
TRBV7-9,once,TRBJ2-3,.,CASSLGGLAGTDTQYF,TGTGCCAGCAGCTTAGGGGGCCTTGCAGGCACAGATACGCAGTATTTT
TRBV18,.,TRBJ1-4,TRBD1,CASSSANRGRGQENEKLFF,TGTGCCAGCTCATCTGCAAATCGTGGTCGGGGACAGGAAAATGAAAAACTGTTTTTT
TRBV24-1,.,TRBJ1-4,.,CATSVPRFPHPNEKLFF,TGTGCCACCAGTGTACCCAGGTTCCCTCACCCCAATGAAAAACTGTTTTTT
TRBV11-2,.,TRBJ1-6,TRBD1,CASSLDIGAGGFRNSPLHF,TGTGCCAGCAGCTTAGATATTGGTGCAGGGGGATTTCGAAATTCACCCCTCCACTTT